This T cell receptor (beta chain) stems from a study of blood T cell repertoires in COVID-19. Study-level background: PBMCs, B-cell-depleted T cells, or T cells were the source of the cDNA or gDNA that made up the material.

Participants reported their clinical history, and cohort assignment relied on those reports. Germline CDR1 reads MNHEY; CDR2 reads SVGAGI. CDR3 length equals 13 residues. Trimming removed 6 bases at V and 4 bases at J, with 12 bases between. Repertoires were generated with immunoSEQ multiplex PCR, while TCRdb's copy carries only in-frame clones and drops some. The sample has around 360,000 clones; 87% are singletons. This receptor was obtained from a man aged 40-50 years in a cohort exposed to, infected with or recovered from COVID-19 (not recorded which). The sequencing input was PBMCs or T cells enriched from blood (not recorded which). The rearrangement uses TRBV6-5 and TRBJ1-2, with a possible D match to TRBD1 (6 bases). The DNA for the CDR3 is TGTGCCAGCAGCGAGGACAGCATCTATGGCTACACCTTC. Protein: CASSEDSIYGYTF.